These 16 T cell receptor beta chains came from one sample sequenced in a study of T-cell memory formation after mild COVID-19. TCRdb called the 5' RACE reads again in MiXCR, with one record for every CDR3 protein. The table lists 75,000 to 95,000 distinct CDR3 sequences, roughly 16% of them singletons, with approximately 40% in the top ten. The sample taken for sequencing was PBMCs or a T cell subset sorted from them (not recorded which). The receptors derive from a young man who had mild COVID-19 (a few samples of this study predate the infection). Cell type and time point are not known.

About this clonotype: The junction departs from the called germline gene at one end, perhaps through a read error. The chain links TRBV11-3 to TRBJ2-2; TRBD2 agrees at 8 bases. The CDR3 totals 15 residues. The germline V gene has CDR1 SGHNT and CDR2 YENEEA. The CDR3 here is CASSLVAGGFRELYF. The CDR3 DNA sequence: TGTGCCAGCAGCTTAGTGGCGGGGGGATTTCGGGAGCTGTATTTT.

The V call is TRBV12-3 or TRBV12-4, the J call TRBJ1-1; D unclear. The CDR3 has 13 amino acids. Trimming took off 2 bases at V and 5 bases at J, with 9 bases between the two ends. CDR3 sequence (DNA): TGTGCCAGCAGTTTAATTGGCAGTACTGAAGCTTTCTTT. Translating gives CASSLIGSTEAFF.

This clonotype was picked up a small number of times. The chain joins TRBV6-5 to TRBJ1-2; D may be TRBD1 (6 bases). The CDR3 totals 13 residues. The V gene lost 4 bases and the J gene lost 6 bases, with 12 bases spanning the gap. Germline assignment: CDR1 MNHEY and CDR2 SVGAGI. This CDR3 is CASSSGGLDGYTF. CDR3 nucleotides: TGTGCCAGCAGTTCGGGGGGGCTCGATGGCTACACCTTC.

Ten or more counts support this clonotype. The rearrangement uses TRBV4-3 and TRBJ2-5, with 8 bases identical to TRBD2. The V segment lost 1 base and the J segment 1 base; nucleotides outside the gene matches: 2. The CDR3 length is 15 residues. CDR1 LGHNA and CDR2 YSLEER come from the germline V gene. CDR3 nucleotide sequence: TGCGCCAGCAGCCAAGTAGCGGGGCCCCAAGAGACCCAGTACTTC. The encoded protein is CASSQVAGPQETQYF.

This clonotype was counted a few times. V usage is TRBV23-1 and J usage is TRBJ1-1; weak D call: TRBD1 (6 bases). TRBV23-1 is flagged as an ORF with uncertain function. The CDR3 runs 17 residues. V shed 0 bases and J shed 0 bases, with 14 bases lying between them. As DNA, the CDR3 is TGCGCCAGCAGTCAATCCGGGACAAAACTCATGAACACTGAAGCTTTCTTT. Translation: CASSQSGTKLMNTEAFF.

This clonotype was seen only a few times. This chain connects TRBV12-3 or TRBV12-4 to TRBJ1-2; TRBD1 agrees at 7 bases. V shed 4 bases, J shed 2 bases, and the junction held 10 bases outside the gene matches. The length of the CDR3 is 16 residues. The CDR3 is CASSYDQAGGNYGYTF. DNA of the CDR3: TGTGCCAGCAGTTATGACCAGGCAGGGGGGAACTATGGCTACACCTTC.

A few counts support this clonotype. The chain carries TRBV7-9 and TRBJ1-2, with D maybe TRBD1 (5 bases). V was pared by 5 bases and J by 6 bases, with 13 bases between. CDR1 SEHNR and CDR2 FQNEAQ come from the germline V gene (reference sequence). This CDR3 spans 13 amino acids. CDR3 in DNA: TGTGCCAGCAGCCGTGCGGGGGGACATGGCTACACCTTC. It codes for CASSRAGGHGYTF.

The chain couples TRBV6-2 or TRBV6-3 to TRBJ2-5; TRBD1 agrees at 7 bases. V lost 6 bases and J lost 0; bases outside the gene matches: 10. Germline V gives CDR1 MNHEY, CDR2 SVGEGT. This CDR3 has 16 residues. CDR3 residues: CASSPVGQMYQETQYF. CDR3 nucleotide sequence: TGTGCCAGCAGCCCTGTGGGACAGATGTACCAAGAGACCCAGTACTTC.

In its sample, this clonotype was seen a few times. This sequence joins TRBV20-1 and TRBJ2-3; D may be TRBD2 (7 bases). The CDR3 spans 16 residues. Between the trimmed V and J ends, which lost 5 bases and 0 bases, there was a span of 18 bases. Germline V lookup: CDR1 DFQATT, CDR2 SNEGSKA (reference sequence). The CDR3 DNA is TGCAGTGCTGGGGGCTGGCGGGGACTAAGCACAGATACGCAGTATTTT. Protein sequence: CSAGGWRGLSTDTQYF.

The rearrangement links TRBV6-2 or TRBV6-3 to TRBJ2-5, with 8 bases identical to TRBD1. Germline lookup yields CDR1 MNHEY and CDR2 SVGEGT. The CDR3 has 15 amino acids. The V gene end was trimmed by 4 bases and the J gene end by 3 bases; junction bases not matched to a gene: 7. In DNA form, the CDR3 reads TGTGCCAGCAGTTTTAAAAGGACAGGGAAAGAGACCCAGTACTTC. Protein: CASSFKRTGKETQYF.

V and J are TRBV5-1 and TRBJ2-3; no clear D. The V end lost 0 bases, the J end lost 4 bases, and 6 bases lay between the germline ends. CDR3 length: 13 residues. The germline V gene encodes CDR1 SGHRS and CDR2 YFSETQ. Here the CDR3 DNA reads TGCGCCAGCAGCTTGGATGACGCAGATACGCAGTATTTT. Translation: CASSLDDADTQYF.

CDR3 coding DNA: TGCAGCGTTGAGAGGCTAGAGGACGGTGACAAAAACATTCAGTACTTC. Translation gives CSVERLEDGDKNIQYF. The chain carries TRBV29-1 and TRBJ2-4; D is unclear. V was cut by 3 bases and J by 3 bases, with 18 bases left in between. This CDR3 is built from 16 residues. Germline lookup yields CDR1 SQVTM and CDR2 ANQGSEA.

Only a few counts were recorded for this clonotype. The chain joins TRBV6-2 or TRBV6-3 to TRBJ1-2; no clear D gene. The germline V and J ends were trimmed by 6 bases and 8 bases, with 10 bases remaining between them. There are 11 residues in the CDR3. Germline V gene lookup returns CDR1 MNHEY and CDR2 SVGEGT. The CDR3 DNA follows: TGTGCCAGCAGGATGACTGGCGGCTACACCTTC. Translating gives CASRMTGGYTF.

This clonotype was seen a single time. In DNA form, the CDR3 reads TGTGCCAGCAGCGTCTCCATTCAGGGGGATAAGGACACCGGGGAGCTGTTTTTT. Translation gives CASSVSIQGDKDTGELFF. The V gene is TRBV7-6, the J gene TRBJ2-2; 7 positions agree with TRBD1. The CDR3 runs to 18 residues. V lost 5 bases, J lost 3 bases, and 15 bases stayed unmatched. From germline, CDR1 is SGHVS and CDR2 FNYEAQ.

In this sample, this clonotype turned up a few times. The gene calls are TRBV24-1 and TRBJ2-7; 7 bases map to TRBD1. CDR3 length: 20 residues. J gave up 0 bases and V 5 bases, and 21 bases lay outside the gene matches. CDR1 is KGHDR, CDR2 SFDVKD, per germline. CDR3 region: CATSGQSWTGDRKRSYEQYF. CDR3 nucleotide sequence: TGTGCCACCAGTGGCCAAAGCTGGACAGGTGACCGCAAGCGCTCCTACGAGCAGTACTTC.

This clonotype was counted at least ten times. The chain carries TRBV5-1 and TRBJ1-6; D not resolved. Trimming cost V 5 bases and J 5 bases, with 11 bases left between them. The CDR3 totals 14 residues. Per germline, CDR1 SGHRS and CDR2 YFSETQ. CDR3 protein: CASRDGSDNSPLHF. The DNA for the CDR3 is TGCGCCAGCAGAGACGGATCGGATAATTCACCCCTCCACTTT.